Many counts were recorded for the clone carrying this T cell receptor (beta chain). This specimen belongs to a study of HIV-infected children after antiretroviral therapy interruption. At the level of the study: Interruption-arm sampling covered weeks 0, 12, interruption end (24 or 48), and about 3 years post-study.

V lost 4 bases, J lost 1 base, and 12 bases lay in between. The germline V gene has CDR1 SGHKS and CDR2 YYEKEE (reference sequence). This CDR3 is 15 amino acids long. As to treatment: PENTA 11 planned treatment interruption arm or continuous ART arm. At least 24 weeks of at least three-drug ART, in children 2 to 15 years. Sorting from thawed PBMCs isolated naive CD4+ CD45RA+ CD45RO- T cells. A 3' RACE protocol on RNA, with unique molecular identifiers, produced the TCR library. MiXCR, run by TCRdb on the 3' RACE reads, gives a single entry per CDR3 protein. There are approximately 96,000 distinct CDR3 sequences in the sample; under 8% occur only once, and 0.85% to 1.3% lies in the top ten.

The chain couples TRBV5-5 to TRBJ2-1, with D perhaps being TRBD1 or TRBD2 (5 bases each). The sample here was CD45RA+ CD4+ T cells from PBMCs, pooled from several time points, taken from a donor given antiretroviral therapy, either interrupted or continuous. Subset meaning: naive CD4+ CD45RA+ CD45RO- T cells. The receptor was isolated from a pool of human donors with HIV. The chain's CDR3 is CASSLRGASYNEQFF. The CDR3 bases are TGTGCCAGCAGCCTAAGGGGAGCGTCCTACAATGAGCAGTTCTTC.